In its sample, the clone carrying this T cell receptor (beta chain) was seen a few times. Its antigen is undetermined. The sample is drawn from a study of PD-L1 blockade in urothelial cancer. For the study at large: Blood yielded a median of around 150,000 T cells per sample. Study outcomes and limitations: Better survival was predicted when blood TCR clonality before treatment fell below the median. More expansion of tumor-associated blood clones, seen at 3 weeks, marked durable-benefit patients.

The time point denotes: pretreatment peripheral blood. Anywhere from 1 to 8 samples came from each patient, spanning pretreatment and on-treatment. Repertoires were generated with immunoSEQ multiplex PCR, while TCRdb's copy carries only in-frame clones and drops some. The table has some 89,000 clones, 85% to 90% seen once. CDR3 length: 16 amino acids. CDR1 is MDHEN and CDR2 is SYDVKM in the germline V gene. The J segment lost 4 bases and the V segment lost 5 bases, leaving 8 bases of the junction unmatched. The rearrangement links TRBV28 to TRBJ2-6, with 7 bases that match TRBD1. This specimen consisted of PBMCs, obtained around atezolizumab (anti-PD-L1) treatment. The clonotype originates from a man aged 55 to 70 with urothelial cancer. The CDR3 loop is CASSGTAISGANVLTF. The CDR3 DNA reads as TGTGCCAGCAGTGGGACAGCCATCTCCGGGGCCAACGTCCTGACTTTC.